These 5 T cell receptor beta chains were all obtained from the same sample, sequenced in a study of cytomegalovirus exposure and HLA in healthy donors. PCR employed 60 Vbeta and 13 Jbeta primers. Sequenced by immunoSEQ multiplex PCR; TCRdb stores in-frame clones only, minus some. The repertoire includes 200,000 to 250,000 clones, 82% of them detected once, and 5% to 6.5% sits in the top ten. Sample: PBMCs. These receptor sequences come from a woman between 40 and 55 years old in good health and CMV-seropositive.

The chain recombines TRBV9 with TRBJ2-1; 14 nucleotides align to TRBD2. The V and J ends lost 4 bases and 6 bases, in that order; junction bases with no gene match: 9. CDR3 length: 17 amino acids. The germline V gene encodes CDR1 SGDLS and CDR2 YYNGEE. Here the CDR3 DNA reads TGTGCCAGCAGCATCGGGACTAGCGGGAGATGGGGCAATGAGCAGTTCTTC. It specifies CASSIGTSGRWGNEQFF. The full variable domain, in which reference TRBV9 and TRBJ2-1 provide the parts outside the CDR3, is DSGVTQTPKHLITATGQRVTLRCSPRSGDLSVYWYQQSLDQGLQFLIQYYNGEERAKGNILERFSAQQFPDLHSELNLSSLELGDSALYFCASSIGTSGRWGNEQFFGPGTRLTVL.

The chain uses TRBV14 and TRBJ2-2; 7 bases are a match to TRBD2. The junction had 3 bases not matched to a gene; V was cut back by 4 bases and J by 1 base. CDR1 and CDR2 (germline): SGHDN, FVKESK. The CDR3 covers 15 residues. Written as DNA, the CDR3 is TGTGCCAGCAGCCGATGGGAGGGGAACACCGGGGAGCTGTTTTTT. Translation gives CASSRWEGNTGELFF. The variable domain in full, with the rest retrieved from reference TRBV14 and TRBJ2-2, is EAGVTQFPSHSVIEKGQTVTLRCDPISGHDNLYWYRRVMGKEIKFLLHFVKESKQDESGMPNNRFLAERTGGTYSTLKVQPAELEDSGVYFCASSRWEGNTGELFFGEGSRLTVL.

The chain carries TRBV9 and TRBJ1-6, with TRBD1 as a possible D gene (6 bases). CDR3 length: 13 residues. Germline V gives CDR1 SGDLS, CDR2 YYNGEE. V was clipped by 5 bases and J by 15 bases, with 18 bases between them. The DNA for the CDR3 is TGTGCCAGCAGAGCAGGGGTTCTAGATCACCTCCACTTT. It specifies CASRAGVLDHLHF.

This chain connects TRBV11-2 to TRBJ2-1; TRBD2 matches at 13 bases. Germline V gene data show CDR1 as SGHAT and CDR2 as FQNNGV. The V segment lost 5 bases and the J segment 9 bases; nucleotides outside the gene matches: 7. This CDR3 contains 15 residues. The DNA for the CDR3 is TGTGCCAGCAGCCACGGGACTAGCGGGATTGTTGAGCAGTTCTTC. Its translation: CASSHGTSGIVEQFF.

This clone was counted only a few times. The rearrangement uses TRBV7-8 and TRBJ2-7, with 12 bases that match TRBD2. Germline V gene lookup returns CDR1 SGHVS and CDR2 FQNEAQ. CDR3 length: 15 residues. Losses at the gene ends were 3 bases for V and 5 bases for J; bases not matched to a gene: 5. CDR3 nucleotides: TGTGCCAGCAGCTTTCTAGCGGGAGGGCCCCACGAGCAGTACTTC. Encoded protein: CASSFLAGGPHEQYF.